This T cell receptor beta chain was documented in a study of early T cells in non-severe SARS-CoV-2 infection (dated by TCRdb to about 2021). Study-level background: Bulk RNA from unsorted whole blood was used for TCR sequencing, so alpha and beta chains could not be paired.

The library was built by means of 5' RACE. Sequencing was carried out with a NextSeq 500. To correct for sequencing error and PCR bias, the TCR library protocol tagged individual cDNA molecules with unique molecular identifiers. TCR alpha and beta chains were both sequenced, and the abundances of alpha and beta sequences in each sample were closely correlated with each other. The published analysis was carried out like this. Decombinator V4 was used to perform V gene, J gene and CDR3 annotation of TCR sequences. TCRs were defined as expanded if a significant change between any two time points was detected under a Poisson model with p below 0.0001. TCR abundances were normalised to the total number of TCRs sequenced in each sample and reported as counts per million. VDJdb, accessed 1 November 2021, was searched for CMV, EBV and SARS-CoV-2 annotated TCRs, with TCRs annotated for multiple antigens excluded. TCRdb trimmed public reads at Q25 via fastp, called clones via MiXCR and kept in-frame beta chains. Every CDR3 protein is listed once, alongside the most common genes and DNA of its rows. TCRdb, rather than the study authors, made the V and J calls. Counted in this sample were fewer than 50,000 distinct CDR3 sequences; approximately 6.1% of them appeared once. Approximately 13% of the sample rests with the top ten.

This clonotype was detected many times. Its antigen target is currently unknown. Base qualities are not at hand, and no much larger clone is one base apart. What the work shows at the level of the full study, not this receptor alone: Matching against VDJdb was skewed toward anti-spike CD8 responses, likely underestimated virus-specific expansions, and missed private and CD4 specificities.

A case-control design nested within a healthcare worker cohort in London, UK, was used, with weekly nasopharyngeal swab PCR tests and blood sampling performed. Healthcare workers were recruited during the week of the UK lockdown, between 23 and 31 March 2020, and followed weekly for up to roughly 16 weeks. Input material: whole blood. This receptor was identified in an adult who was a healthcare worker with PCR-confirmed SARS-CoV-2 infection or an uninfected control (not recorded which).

The CDR3 protein sequence reads: CASSQDPTENQPQHF. The nucleotide sequence reads TGTGCCAGCAGCCAAGATCCAACAGAAAATCAGCCCCAGCATTTT. The V gene is TRBV3-1 and the J gene is TRBJ1-5; no D gene can be assigned with confidence. CDR1 and CDR2 were assigned from the germline V gene (reference sequence) as LGHDT and YNNKEL. Inclusive of the bounding cysteine and phenylalanine, the CDR3 is 15 residues long. Kept here is only the CDR3 DNA, which spans 45 bases and is read in frame from base 1. V loses 0 bases, J loses 4 bases, and the germline ends lie 10 bases apart.